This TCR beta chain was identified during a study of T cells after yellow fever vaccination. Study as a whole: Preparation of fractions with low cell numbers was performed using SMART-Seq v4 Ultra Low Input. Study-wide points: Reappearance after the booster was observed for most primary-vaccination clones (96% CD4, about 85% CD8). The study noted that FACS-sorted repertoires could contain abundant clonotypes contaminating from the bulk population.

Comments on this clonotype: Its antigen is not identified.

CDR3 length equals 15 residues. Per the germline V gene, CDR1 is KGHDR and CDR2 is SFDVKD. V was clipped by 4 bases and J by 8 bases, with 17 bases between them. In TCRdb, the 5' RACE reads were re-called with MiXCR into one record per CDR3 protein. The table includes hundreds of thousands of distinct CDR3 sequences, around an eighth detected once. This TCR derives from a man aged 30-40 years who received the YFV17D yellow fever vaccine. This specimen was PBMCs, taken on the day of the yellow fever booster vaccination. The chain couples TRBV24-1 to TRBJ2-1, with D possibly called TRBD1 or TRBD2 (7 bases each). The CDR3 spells CATSEVQGGLDEQFF. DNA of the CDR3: TGTGCCACCAGTGAAGTCCAGGGGGGGCTGGATGAGCAGTTCTTC.